Detailed here is one T cell receptor (beta chain). Germline-derived CDR1 and CDR2 are SNHLY and FYNNEI. V dropped 9 bases and J dropped 6; count of bases not matched to a gene: 3. CDR3 length: 13 residues. These data originate in a study of cytomegalovirus exposure and HLA in healthy donors. The primer mix had 60 Vbeta and 13 Jbeta primers. Profiled with immunoSEQ multiplex PCR; TCRdb holds only in-frame clones, not every one. The data contain around 270,000 clones, about 80% of them singletons. The sequencing input was PBMCs. The receptor comes from a girl between 2 and 10 years old in good health and CMV-seronegative. The V and J genes are TRBV2 and TRBJ1-5; 12 bases agree with TRBD1. The DNA for the CDR3 is TGTGCCAGGGGGACAGGGGGCTTTCAGCCCCAGCATTTT. Translating it yields CARGTGGFQPQHF.